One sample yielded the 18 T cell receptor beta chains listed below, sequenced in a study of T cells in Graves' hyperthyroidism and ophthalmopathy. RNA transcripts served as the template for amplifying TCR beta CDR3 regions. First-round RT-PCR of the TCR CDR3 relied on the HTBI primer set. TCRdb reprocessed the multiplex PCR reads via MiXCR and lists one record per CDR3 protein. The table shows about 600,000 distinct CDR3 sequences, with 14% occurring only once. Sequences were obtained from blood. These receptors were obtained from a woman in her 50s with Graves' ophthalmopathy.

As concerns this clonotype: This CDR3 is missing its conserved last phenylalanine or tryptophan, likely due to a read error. The CDR3 is CASSLGRTYSNQPQHL. As DNA, the CDR3 is TGTGCCAGCAGCTTAGGTCGGACTTATAGCAATCAGCCCCAGCATCTT. This rearrangement joins TRBV13 to TRBJ1-5; D unresolved. The CDR3 covers 16 residues. Trimming cost V 0 bases and J 0 bases, with 9 bases left between them. Per the germline V gene, CDR1 is PRHDT and CDR2 is FYEKMQ (reference sequence).

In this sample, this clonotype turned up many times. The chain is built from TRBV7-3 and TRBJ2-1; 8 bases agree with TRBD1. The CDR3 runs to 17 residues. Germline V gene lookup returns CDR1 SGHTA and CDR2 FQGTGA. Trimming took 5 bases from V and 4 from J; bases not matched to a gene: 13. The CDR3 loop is CASSPSGTGFNYNEQFF. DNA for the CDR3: TGTGCCAGCAGCCCATCCGGGACAGGTTTCAATTACAATGAGCAGTTCTTC.

CDR3 residues: CASSYSSSGTLSSYNEQFF. The CDR3 nucleotides read TGTGCCAGCAGTTATTCGTCTAGCGGAACACTGAGCTCCTACAATGAGCAGTTCTTC. The chain is built from TRBV6-2 or TRBV6-3 and TRBJ2-1; 7 bases fit TRBD2. In germline, CDR1 is MNHEY, CDR2 SVGEGT. This CDR3 comprises 19 residues. V lost 3 bases, J lost 0 bases, and 14 bases stayed unmatched.

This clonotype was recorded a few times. CDR3 in amino acids: CASSQGRTFVYGYTF. In DNA form, the CDR3 reads TGTGCCAGCAGCCAAGGGAGAACTTTCGTCTATGGCTACACCTTC. The chain couples TRBV14 to TRBJ1-2, with D uncertain. The CDR3 is made up of 15 amino acids. From germline, CDR1 is SGHDN and CDR2 FVKESK. Trimming took off 1 base at V and 4 bases at J, with 13 bases between the two ends.

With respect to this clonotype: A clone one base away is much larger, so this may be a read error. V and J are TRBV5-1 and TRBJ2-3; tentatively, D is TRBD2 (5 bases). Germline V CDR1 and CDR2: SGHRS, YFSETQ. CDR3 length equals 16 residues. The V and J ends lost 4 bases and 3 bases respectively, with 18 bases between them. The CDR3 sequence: CASSPDYFAGTDTQYF. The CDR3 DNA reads TGCGCCAGCAGCCCAGACTATTTTGCTGGGACAGATACGCAGTATTTT. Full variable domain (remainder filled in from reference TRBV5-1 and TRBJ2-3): KAGVTQTPRYLIKTRGQQVTLSCSPISGHRSVSWYQQTPGQGLQFLFEYFSETQRNKGNFPGRFSGRQFSNSRSEMNVSTLELGDSALYLCASSPDYFAGTDTQYFGPGTRLTVL.

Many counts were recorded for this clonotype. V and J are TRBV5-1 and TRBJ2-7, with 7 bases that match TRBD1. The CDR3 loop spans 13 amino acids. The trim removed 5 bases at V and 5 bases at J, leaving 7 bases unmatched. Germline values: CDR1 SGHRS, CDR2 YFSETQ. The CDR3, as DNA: TGCGCCAGCAGGCCCGGGACAGCAAACGAGCAGTACTTC. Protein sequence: CASRPGTANEQYF.

CDR3 amino acids: CASSIGANVLTF. Written as DNA, the CDR3 is TGTGCCAGTAGTATAGGGGCCAACGTCCTGACTTTC. The chain has TRBV19 and TRBJ2-6; no definite D call. From germline, CDR1 is LNHDA and CDR2 SQIVND (reference sequence). The CDR3 runs to 12 residues. V was shortened by 1 base and J by 5 bases, with 0 bases between the two germline ends.

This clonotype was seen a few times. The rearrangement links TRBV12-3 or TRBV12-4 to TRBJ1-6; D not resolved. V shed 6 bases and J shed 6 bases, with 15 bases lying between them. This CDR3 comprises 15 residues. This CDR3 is CASSRRAVGNSPLHF. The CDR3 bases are TGTGCCAGCAGCCGACGTGCGGTTGGTAATTCACCCCTCCACTTT.

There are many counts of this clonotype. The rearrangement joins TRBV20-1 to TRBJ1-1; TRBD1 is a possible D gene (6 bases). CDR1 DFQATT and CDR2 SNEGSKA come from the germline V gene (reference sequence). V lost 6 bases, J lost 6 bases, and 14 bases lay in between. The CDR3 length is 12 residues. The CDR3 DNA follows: TGCAGTGCCCTGGGGGGGGCCCCTGAAGCTTTCTTT. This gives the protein CSALGGAPEAFF.

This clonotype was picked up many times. The CDR3, as DNA: TGTGCCAGCAGTGACCAGATGAACACTGAAGCTTTCTTT. As protein: CASSDQMNTEAFF. This chain links TRBV6-1 with TRBJ1-1; D not resolved. Germline V gene sequence: CDR1 MNHNS, CDR2 SASEGT. The CDR3 has 13 residues. Trimming shortened V by 3 bases and J by 0 bases, and 5 bases separated the two germline ends.

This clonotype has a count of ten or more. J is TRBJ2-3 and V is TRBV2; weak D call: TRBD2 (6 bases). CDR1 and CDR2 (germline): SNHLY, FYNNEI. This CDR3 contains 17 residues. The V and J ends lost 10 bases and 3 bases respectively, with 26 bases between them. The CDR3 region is CATTGKRAQRGTDTQYF. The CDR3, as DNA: TGTGCCACAACTGGAAAGCGGGCACAAAGAGGGACAGATACGCAGTATTTT.

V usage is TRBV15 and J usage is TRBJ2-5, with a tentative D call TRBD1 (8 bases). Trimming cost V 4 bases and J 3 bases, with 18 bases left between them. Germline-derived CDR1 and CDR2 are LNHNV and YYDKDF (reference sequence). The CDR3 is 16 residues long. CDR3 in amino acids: CATSKSSTGGEETQYF. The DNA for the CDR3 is TGTGCCACCAGCAAGAGTTCAACAGGGGGGGAAGAGACCCAGTACTTC.

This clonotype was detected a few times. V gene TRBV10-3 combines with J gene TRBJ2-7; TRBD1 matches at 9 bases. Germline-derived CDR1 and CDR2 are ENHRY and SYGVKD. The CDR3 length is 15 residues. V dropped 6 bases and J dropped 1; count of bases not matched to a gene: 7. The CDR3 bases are TGTGCCATCAGCTTTTCCGGGACAGGGTCCTACGAGCAGTACTTC. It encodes CAISFSGTGSYEQYF.

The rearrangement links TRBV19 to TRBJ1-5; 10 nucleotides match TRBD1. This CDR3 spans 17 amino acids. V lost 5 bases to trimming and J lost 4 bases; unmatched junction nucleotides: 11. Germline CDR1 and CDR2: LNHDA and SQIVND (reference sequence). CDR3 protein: CASSAHPGQGRNQPQHF. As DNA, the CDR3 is TGTGCCAGTAGTGCCCACCCGGGACAGGGGAGAAATCAGCCCCAGCATTTT. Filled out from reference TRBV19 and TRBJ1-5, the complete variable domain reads DGGITQSPKYLFRKEGQNVTLSCEQNLNHDAMYWYRQDPGQGLRLIYYSQIVNDFQKGDIAEGYSVSREKKESFPLTVTSAQKNPTAFYLCASSAHPGQGRNQPQHFGDGTRLSIL.

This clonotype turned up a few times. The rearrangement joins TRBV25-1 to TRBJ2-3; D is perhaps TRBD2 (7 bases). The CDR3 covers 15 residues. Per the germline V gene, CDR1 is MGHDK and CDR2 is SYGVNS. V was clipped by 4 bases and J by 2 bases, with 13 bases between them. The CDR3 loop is CASSGSGTHTDTQYF. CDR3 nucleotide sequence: TGTGCCAGCAGTGGGAGCGGGACACACACAGATACGCAGTATTTT. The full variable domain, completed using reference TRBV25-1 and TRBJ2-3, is EADIYQTPRYLVIGTGKKITLECSQTMGHDKMYWYQQDPGMELHLIHYSYGVNSTEKGDLSSESTVSRIRTEHFPLTLESARPSHTSQYLCASSGSGTHTDTQYFGPGTRLTVL.

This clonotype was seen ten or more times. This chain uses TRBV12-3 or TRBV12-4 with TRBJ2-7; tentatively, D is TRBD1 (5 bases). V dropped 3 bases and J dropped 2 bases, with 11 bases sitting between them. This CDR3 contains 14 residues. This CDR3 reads CASSLTASPYEQYF. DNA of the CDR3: TGTGCCAGCAGTTTGACAGCCTCCCCCTACGAGCAGTACTTC.

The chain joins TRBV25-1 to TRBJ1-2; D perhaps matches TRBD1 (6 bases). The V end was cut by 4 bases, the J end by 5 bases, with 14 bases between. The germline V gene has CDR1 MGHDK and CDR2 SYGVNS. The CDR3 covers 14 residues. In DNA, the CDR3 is TGTGCCAGCAGTGGACAGGTTTCCTCATATGGCTACACCTTC. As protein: CASSGQVSSYGYTF.

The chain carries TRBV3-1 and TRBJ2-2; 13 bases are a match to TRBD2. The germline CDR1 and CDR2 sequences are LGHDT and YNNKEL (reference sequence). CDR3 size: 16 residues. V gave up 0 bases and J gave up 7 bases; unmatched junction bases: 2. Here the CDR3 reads CASSQELAGGIGELFF. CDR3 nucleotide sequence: TGTGCCAGCAGCCAAGAACTAGCGGGAGGGATCGGGGAGCTGTTTTTT.